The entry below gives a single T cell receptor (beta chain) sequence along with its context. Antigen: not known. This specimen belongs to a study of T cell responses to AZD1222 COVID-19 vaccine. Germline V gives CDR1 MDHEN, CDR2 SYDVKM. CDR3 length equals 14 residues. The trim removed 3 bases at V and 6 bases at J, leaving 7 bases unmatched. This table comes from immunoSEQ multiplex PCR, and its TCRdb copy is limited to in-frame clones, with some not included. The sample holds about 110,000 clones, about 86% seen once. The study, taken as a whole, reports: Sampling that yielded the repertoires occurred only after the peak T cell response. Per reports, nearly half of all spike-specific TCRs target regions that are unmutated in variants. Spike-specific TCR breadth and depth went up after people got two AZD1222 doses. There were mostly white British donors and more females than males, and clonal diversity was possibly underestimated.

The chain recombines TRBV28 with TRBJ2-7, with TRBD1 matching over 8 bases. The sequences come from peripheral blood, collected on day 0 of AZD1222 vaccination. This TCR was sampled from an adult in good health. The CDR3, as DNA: TGTGCCAGCAGTTTCCACGACAGGGGAACCGAGCAGTACTTC. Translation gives CASSFHDRGTEQYF.